These 32 T cell receptor beta chains came from one sample sequenced in a study of T cells expressing NK-cell markers. With the 5' RACE reads reprocessed, TCRdb shows one record per CDR3 protein and no DNA. In all, the sample yields about 410,000 distinct CDR3 sequences. The sequencing input was blood T cells: a sorted CD56 or NKG2C T cell subset, CD4+ or CD8+ T cells, or bulk PBMC T cells (not recorded which). These receptors all come from a woman between 50 and 59 years old in good health.

The chain employs TRBV14 and TRBJ2-3; checking the TCRdb D call of TRBD1 is not possible without DNA. The V gene's germline CDR1 is SGHDN and CDR2 FVKESK. The CDR3 has 15 amino acids. This CDR3 is CASSQLYRGTDTQYF.

V is TRBV4-1 and J is TRBJ2-2; TCRdb names TRBD2, which stays unverified in the absence of DNA. The CDR3 runs to 17 residues. Germline CDR1 MGHRA, CDR2 YSYEKL. This chain's CDR3 is CASSYFAGTPNTGELFF.

The chain couples TRBV28 to TRBJ2-1; TCRdb reports TRBD1, a call that lacks DNA to check it against. The CDR3 loop spans 13 amino acids. Germline V CDR1 and CDR2: MDHEN, SYDVKM. CDR3: CASSLTGSDEQFF.

This chain connects TRBV7-9 to TRBJ2-1; TCRdb outputs TRBD2, but without DNA this stays unchecked. CDR3 size: 22 residues. CDR1 is SEHNR, CDR2 FQNEAQ, per germline (reference sequence). Here the CDR3 reads CASSFGTSGRAQQSSSYNEQFF.

The chain's CDR3 is CASSPSDPKNIQYF. This chain uses TRBV18 with TRBJ2-4. The CDR3 extends over 14 amino acids. Germline CDR1 is KGHSH and CDR2 is LQKENI.

The J gene is TRBJ2-5, the V gene TRBV20-1; lacking DNA, the TRBD2 call made by TCRdb goes unchecked. CDR1 and CDR2 from the germline V gene are DFQATT and SNEGSKA (reference sequence). This CDR3 has 12 residues. The CDR3 loop reads CSASTSKETQYF.

The chain is built from TRBV30 and TRBJ2-2; TCRdb designates TRBD1, a call that cannot be tested without DNA. The CDR3 length is 16 residues. Germline assignment: CDR1 GTSNPN and CDR2 SVGIG (reference sequence). The CDR3 protein is CAWNRALGANTGELFF.

The gene calls are TRBV11-2 and TRBJ2-5. The CDR3 consists of 16 residues. Germline CDR1 and CDR2: SGHAT and FQNNGV. This CDR3 reads CASSLDGSAIGETQYF.

The chain links TRBV5-1 to TRBJ2-1; TCRdb's D call, TRBD1, is unchecked because there is no DNA. This CDR3 has 16 amino acids. Germline CDR1 reads SGHRS; CDR2 reads YFSETQ. CDR3: CASSVAQGASSHEQFF. The full variable domain, in which reference TRBV5-1 and TRBJ2-1 provide the parts outside the CDR3, is KAGVTQTPRYLIKTRGQQVTLSCSPISGHRSVSWYQQTPGQGLQFLFEYFSETQRNKGNFPGRFSGRQFSNSRSEMNVSTLELGDSALYLCASSVAQGASSHEQFFGPGTRLTVL.

The J gene is TRBJ2-1, the V gene TRBV10-3; the TRBD1 assignment by TCRdb is unverifiable without DNA. This CDR3 has 15 residues. Per the germline V gene, CDR1 is ENHRY and CDR2 is SYGVKD. The chain's CDR3 is CAISGDREDYNEQFF.

The chain joins TRBV27 to TRBJ2-1; TCRdb returns TRBD1, unconfirmable since there is no DNA. CDR1 MNHEY and CDR2 SMNVEV come from the germline V gene (reference sequence). The CDR3 totals 11 residues. The CDR3 reads CASSSQGGEFF.

This chain joins TRBV28 and TRBJ1-3. The CDR3 is 14 amino acids. Germline values: CDR1 MDHEN, CDR2 SYDVKM. The CDR3 spells CASKSTEAGNTIYF. Variable domain in full (rest from reference TRBV28 and TRBJ1-3): DVKVTQSSRYLVKRTGEKVFLECVQDMDHENMFWYRQDPGLGLRLIYFSYDVKMKEKGDIPEGYSVSREKKERFSLILESASTNQTSMYLCASKSTEAGNTIYFGEGSWLTVV.

The chain's CDR3 is CSVESGVRNEQFF. This sequence joins TRBV29-1 and TRBJ2-1; TCRdb proposes TRBD1, but this gene call is untestable without DNA. The CDR3 is 13 amino acids. The germline CDR1 and CDR2 sequences are SQVTM and ANQGSEA.

The genes are TRBV11-2 and TRBJ2-3; TCRdb gives TRBD1 as the D gene, but with no DNA this cannot be confirmed. This CDR3 contains 15 residues. Germline values: CDR1 SGHAT, CDR2 FQNNGV. The CDR3 here is CASSSSTGITDTQYF.

The rearrangement uses TRBV5-1 and TRBJ1-1; TCRdb names TRBD1, which stays unverified in the absence of DNA. CDR1 is SGHRS and CDR2 is YFSETQ in the germline V gene. CDR3 length: 15 residues. CDR3 amino acids: CASRQRQGLRPEAFF.

The rearrangement joins TRBV28 to TRBJ2-7; with no DNA, the TCRdb D assignment of TRBD1 cannot be verified. The germline gives CDR1 MDHEN, CDR2 SYDVKM. This CDR3 has 17 residues. CDR3 residues: CASSLGPGIPSSYEQYF.

The CDR3 loop is CASGTPNNYGYTF. V is TRBV27 and J is TRBJ1-2; TCRdb reports TRBD1, a call that lacks DNA to check it against. The CDR3 is 13 amino acids. Germline V lookup: CDR1 MNHEY, CDR2 SMNVEV (reference sequence).

This rearrangement joins TRBV4-1 to TRBJ2-5; checking the TCRdb D call of TRBD2 is not possible without DNA. The V gene's germline CDR1 is MGHRA and CDR2 YSYEKL. The CDR3 is made up of 17 amino acids. CDR3 protein: CASSHVISAGGGETQYF.

The chain joins TRBV7-3 to TRBJ2-7; TCRdb's D gene call, TRBD2, goes unchecked for lack of DNA. Germline V gene lookup returns CDR1 SGHTA and CDR2 FQGTGA. The CDR3 runs 15 residues. CDR3 in amino acids: CASSLVGGPTYEQYF.

The genes are TRBV7-9 and TRBJ2-2; TCRdb picks TRBD1, but there is no DNA to check that call. Per the germline V gene, CDR1 is SEHNR and CDR2 is FQNEAQ (reference sequence). This CDR3 has 15 amino acids. CDR3: CASSGTDPNTGELFF.

This rearrangement joins TRBV7-2 to TRBJ2-4; TCRdb selects TRBD2, and the lack of DNA leaves this call unchecked. CDR3 length: 15 amino acids. Per germline, CDR1 SGHTA and CDR2 FQGNSA. The CDR3 protein is CASSYGGTGKNIQYF.

V and J are TRBV5-1 and TRBJ2-5; no DNA is available, so the TRBD1 call from TCRdb remains unchecked. Germline CDR1 SGHRS, CDR2 YFSETQ. The CDR3 contains 16 residues. Here the CDR3 reads CASQTFVAGPQETQYF.

This sequence joins TRBV7-2 and TRBJ2-7; TCRdb picks TRBD1, but there is no DNA to check that call. This CDR3 is 15 amino acids long. The germline CDR1 and CDR2 sequences are SGHTA and FQGNSA. CDR3 residues: CASSPNPGTVLEQYF.

The chain has TRBV4-1 and TRBJ2-7; the TRBD2 assignment by TCRdb is unverifiable without DNA. CDR3 length equals 12 residues. Looked up from germline, CDR1 is MGHRA and CDR2 is YSYEKL. This CDR3 is CASSQVPSEQYF.

This chain connects TRBV30 to TRBJ2-1; no DNA is available, so the TRBD2 call from TCRdb remains unchecked. Germline loops: CDR1 GTSNPN, CDR2 SVGIG (reference sequence). This CDR3 has 15 amino acids. CDR3 sequence: CAWSVRSGSRDEQFF.

The chain has TRBV30 and TRBJ1-2; TCRdb reports TRBD1, a call that lacks DNA to check it against. Germline CDR1 reads GTSNPN; CDR2 reads SVGIG (reference sequence). This CDR3 is 11 amino acids long. This chain's CDR3 is CAHRENYGYTF.

This chain's CDR3 is CATKSETNTGELFF. The rearrangement uses TRBV24-1 and TRBJ2-2. The CDR3 has 14 amino acids. The germline V gene has CDR1 KGHDR and CDR2 SFDVKD.

The V call is TRBV3-1, the J call TRBJ1-1; TCRdb picks TRBD1, but there is no DNA to check that call. The length of the CDR3 is 15 residues. The germline gives CDR1 LGHDT, CDR2 YNNKEL (reference sequence). The CDR3 protein is CASSHFASGTGIAFF. Looking up the rest from reference TRBV3-1 and TRBJ1-1 gives the full variable domain: DTAVSQTPKYLVTQMGNDKSIKCEQNLGHDTMYWYKQDSKKFLKIMFSYNNKELIINETVPNRFSPKSPDKAHLNLHINSLELGDSAVYFCASSHFASGTGIAFFGQGTRLTVV.

This chain links TRBV11-2 with TRBJ2-7; TCRdb designates TRBD1, a call that cannot be tested without DNA. Germline V gene data show CDR1 as SGHAT and CDR2 as FQNNGV. The length of the CDR3 is 14 residues. CDR3 residues: CASSLGTGKYEQYF.

The J gene is TRBJ2-5, the V gene TRBV12-3 or TRBV12-4; TCRdb picks TRBD1, but there is no DNA to check that call. This CDR3 contains 13 residues. The CDR3 is CASRSPGAETQYF.

J is TRBJ2-3 and V is TRBV7-3; with no DNA, the TCRdb D assignment of TRBD2 cannot be verified. This CDR3 is 18 amino acids long. CDR1 and CDR2 from the germline V gene are SGHTA and FQGTGA. CDR3 sequence: CASSPGLAGVHRTDTQYF.

CDR3 loop: CSVEYSGGPAFF. J is TRBJ2-1 and V is TRBV29-1; TCRdb lists TRBD2, though no DNA is available to test this call. The CDR3 loop spans 12 amino acids. CDR1 and CDR2 from the germline V gene are SQVTM and ANQGSEA.